Below are 10 T cell receptor beta chains sequenced from a single sample in a study of technical replicates of blood from a few donors. Only in-frame clones appear in the TCRdb table, and some are missing; sequencing was by immunoSEQ multiplex PCR. Of over 75,000 clones listed, 97% are singletons. Sequencing used T cells isolated from PBMCs. The source of these receptors is a human donor in good health.

V is TRBV30 and J is TRBJ1-4; D is unclear. The germline V gene has CDR1 GTSNPN and CDR2 SVGIG (reference sequence). This CDR3 is 12 amino acids long. V was shortened by 3 bases and J by 5 bases, with 7 bases between the two germline ends. Written as DNA, the CDR3 is TGTGCCTGGAGGCAGTACAATGAAAAACTGTTTTTT. Translating it yields CAWRQYNEKLFF.

This clone has a single count. The chain uses TRBV12-2 and TRBJ2-2; the table's D call of TRBD1 was not tested on the DNA. TRBV12-2 is classified as a pseudogene. The CDR3 runs to 13 residues. In nucleotides, the CDR3 is TGTGCAAGTCGCCAGACAGGGGCCGGGGAGCTGTTTTTT. It codes for CASRQTGAGELFF.

The chain employs TRBV6-1 and TRBJ1-1; weak D call: TRBD1 (5 bases). V lost 4 bases, J lost 1 base, and 10 bases lay in between. The germline gives CDR1 MNHNS, CDR2 SASEGT. CDR3 length: 14 residues. In DNA, the CDR3 is TGTGCCAGCAGTGTACAGGTTACGAACACTGAAGCTTTCTTT. Encoded protein: CASSVQVTNTEAFF.

This rearrangement joins TRBV27 to TRBJ1-1; D is undetermined. Germline assignment: CDR1 MNHEY and CDR2 SMNVEV (reference sequence). The CDR3 has 15 amino acids. The germline V and J ends were trimmed by 0 bases and 1 base, with 9 bases remaining between them. CDR3 sequence: CASSLSRGKNTEAFF. CDR3 in DNA: TGTGCCAGCAGTTTATCCCGAGGGAAGAACACTGAAGCTTTCTTT.

The rearrangement links TRBV11-2 to TRBJ1-2; weak D call: TRBD1 (5 bases). CDR3 length: 14 residues. Germline CDR1 SGHAT, CDR2 FQNNGV. Trimming left V 5 bases short and J 4 bases short, with 14 bases between. DNA for the CDR3: TGTGCCAGCAGCGGATCGACAGTCCCCTATGGCTACACCTTC. This encodes CASSGSTVPYGYTF.

The chain joins TRBV5-3 to TRBJ2-2, with unresolved D. TRBV5-3 is flagged as an ORF with uncertain function. The V end was cut by 4 bases, the J end by 5 bases, with 9 bases between. The CDR3 sequence is 13 residues long. The CDR3 loop is CARSPFSTGELFF. In nucleotides, the CDR3 is TGTGCCAGAAGCCCGTTCAGTACCGGGGAGCTGTTTTTT.

This chain connects TRBV5-6 to TRBJ2-5; D is undetermined. Germline CDR1 reads SGHDT; CDR2 reads YYEEEE. V was trimmed by 4 bases and J by 3 bases, leaving 4 bases between them. This CDR3 comprises 11 residues. CDR3 in amino acids: CASSVKETQYF. In DNA form, the CDR3 reads TGTGCCAGCAGCGTAAAAGAGACCCAGTACTTC.

The genes are TRBV27 and TRBJ2-7; D might be TRBD2 (6 bases). The germline V gene encodes CDR1 MNHEY and CDR2 SMNVEV (reference sequence). The CDR3 totals 14 residues. V was trimmed by 5 bases and J by 3 bases, leaving 14 bases between them. For the CDR3, the DNA is TGTGCCAGCAGTCTGGGGGGAGTCAGCTACGAGCAGTACTTC. This translates into CASSLGGVSYEQYF.

The chain employs TRBV19 and TRBJ2-7; 8 bases align to TRBD2. The germline CDR1 and CDR2 sequences are LNHDA and SQIVND (reference sequence). V gave up 1 base and J gave up 4 bases; unmatched junction bases: 6. This CDR3 has 15 residues. The CDR3 protein is CASSIAGGPRYEQYF. As DNA, the CDR3 is TGTGCCAGTAGTATAGCGGGAGGGCCTCGGTACGAGCAGTACTTC.

The V gene is TRBV5-1, the J gene TRBJ2-2, with D maybe TRBD1 (6 bases). Trimming removed 0 bases from V and 8 bases from J, with 11 bases in between. CDR1 and CDR2 (germline): SGHRS, YFSETQ. The CDR3 has 14 residues. The CDR3 DNA is TGCGCCAGCAGCTTGGAAGTCACAGGGGGGGAGCTGTTTTTT. It codes for CASSLEVTGGELFF. The variable domain in full, completed from reference TRBV5-1 and TRBJ2-2, reads KAGVTQTPRYLIKTRGQQVTLSCSPISGHRSVSWYQQTPGQGLQFLFEYFSETQRNKGNFPGRFSGRQFSNSRSEMNVSTLELGDSALYLCASSLEVTGGELFFGEGSRLTVL.